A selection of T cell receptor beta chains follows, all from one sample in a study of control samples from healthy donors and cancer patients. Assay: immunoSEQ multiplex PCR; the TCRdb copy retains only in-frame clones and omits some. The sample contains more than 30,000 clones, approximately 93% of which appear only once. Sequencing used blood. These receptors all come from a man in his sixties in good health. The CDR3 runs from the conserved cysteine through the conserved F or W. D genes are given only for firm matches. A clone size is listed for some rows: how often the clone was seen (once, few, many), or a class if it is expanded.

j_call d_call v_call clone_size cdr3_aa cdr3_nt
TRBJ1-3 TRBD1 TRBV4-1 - CASSQATGRSGNTIYF TGCGCCAGCAGCCAAGCGACAGGGAGGTCTGGAAACACCATATATTTT
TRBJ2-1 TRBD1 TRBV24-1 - CATVEDRDSNEQFF TGTGCCACCGTGGAAGACAGGGATAGCAATGAGCAGTTCTTC
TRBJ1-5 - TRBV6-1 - CASSERGRGLGQPQHF TGTGCCAGCAGTGAACGGGGCAGGGGCTTAGGGCAGCCCCAGCATTTT
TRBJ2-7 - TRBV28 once CASSLLGLYEQYF TGTGCCAGCAGTTTATTGGGCTTGTACGAGCAGTACTTC
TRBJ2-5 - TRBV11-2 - CASSFAGDGETQYF TGTGCCAGCAGCTTTGCCGGGGACGGAGAGACCCAGTACTTC
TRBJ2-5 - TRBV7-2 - CASSFVETQYF TGTGCCAGCAGCTTTGTGGAGACCCAGTACTTC
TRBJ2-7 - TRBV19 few CASSGTGNEQYF TGTGCCAGTTCCGGGACGGGGAACGAGCAGTACTTC
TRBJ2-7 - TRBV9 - CASSVAGLSEEQYF TGTGCCAGCAGCGTAGCAGGGCTTTCTGAGGAGCAGTACTTC
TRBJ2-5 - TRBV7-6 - CASSFSPGTQYF TGTGCCAGCAGTTTCTCCCCCGGAACCCAGTACTTC
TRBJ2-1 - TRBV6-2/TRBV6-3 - CASSYYGARTNEQFF TGTGCCAGCAGTTACTACGGGGCGAGGACCAATGAGCAGTTCTTC
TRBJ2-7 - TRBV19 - CASSIALGNPYEQYF TGTGCCAGTAGTATAGCCCTCGGAAACCCATACGAGCAGTACTTC
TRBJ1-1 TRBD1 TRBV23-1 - CASKGTGGTEAFF TGCGCCAGCAAGGGAACAGGGGGAACTGAAGCTTTCTTT
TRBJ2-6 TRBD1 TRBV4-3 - CASSPQTRTGVGSGANVLTF TGCGCCAGCAGCCCTCAAACCCGGACAGGGGTGGGGTCTGGGGCCAACGTCCTGACTTTC
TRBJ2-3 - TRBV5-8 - CASSLDRVDTQYF TGTGCCAGCAGCTTGGATAGGGTAGATACGCAGTATTTT
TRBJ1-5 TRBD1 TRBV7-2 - CASSRDSYQPQHF TGTGCCAGCAGCCGGGACAGTTATCAGCCCCAGCATTTT
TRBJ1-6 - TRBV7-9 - CASSLEGSVYNSPLHF TGTGCCAGCAGCTTAGAAGGGTCGGTTTATAATTCACCCCTCCACTTT
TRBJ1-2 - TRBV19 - CASTSGPNYGYTF TGTGCCAGTACCTCGGGACCTAACTATGGCTACACCTTC
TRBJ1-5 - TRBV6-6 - CASSYSGSGQPQHF TGTGCCAGCAGTTACTCAGGGAGCGGCCAGCCCCAGCATTTT
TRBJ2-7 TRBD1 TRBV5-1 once CASSSGTEYYEQYF TGCGCCAGCAGCTCTGGGACAGAGTACTACGAGCAGTACTTC
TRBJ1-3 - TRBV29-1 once CSVEGVGNTIYF TGCAGCGTTGAAGGGGTTGGAAACACCATATATTTT
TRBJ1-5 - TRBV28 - CASNWGRGDQPQHF TGTGCCAGCAATTGGGGTAGGGGGGATCAGCCCCAGCATTTT
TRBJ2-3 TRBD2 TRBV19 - CASSASGGADTQYF TGTGCCAGTAGTGCTAGCGGGGGGGCTGATACGCAGTATTTT
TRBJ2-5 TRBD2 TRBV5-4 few CASSWAGGSQETQYF TGTGCCAGCAGCTGGGCGGGGGGGTCTCAAGAGACCCAGTACTTC